The 13 T cell receptor beta chains listed next were all sequenced from one sample in a study of T cells in tumors after PD-1 blockade. Libraries were prepared by immunoSEQ multiplex PCR; TCRdb keeps only in-frame clonotypes and omits some of them. The sample lists about 35,000 clones; just under 80% were seen once. The source was PBMCs, collected before anti-PD-1 treatment. The receptors shown here come from a human donor with basal cell carcinoma.

The chain has TRBV29-1 and TRBJ2-2; D ambiguous. The germline V and J ends were trimmed by 0 bases and 2 bases, with 4 bases remaining between them. From germline, CDR1 is SQVTM and CDR2 ANQGSEA. The CDR3 is 13 residues long. The CDR3 DNA reads TGCAGCGTTGAAGACCATAACACCGGGGAGCTGTTTTTT. It yields the protein CSVEDHNTGELFF.

The chain's CDR3 is CASTANSPLHF. DNA of the CDR3: TGTGCCAGCACCGCAAATTCACCCCTCCACTTT. The chain carries TRBV28 and TRBJ1-6; unclear D gene. Germline CDR1 reads MDHEN; CDR2 reads SYDVKM. Trimming left V 7 bases short and J 7 bases short, with 5 bases between. The CDR3 totals 11 residues.

By frequency in the sample, this clone is medium-sized. This chain uses TRBV2 with TRBJ2-2; D is unclear. Germline values: CDR1 SNHLY, CDR2 FYNNEI. Trimming removed 5 bases at V and 6 bases at J, with 13 bases between. The CDR3 runs to 14 residues. The CDR3 region has the DNA TGTGCCAGCAGTTCGGACGGGTTTTCCGGGGAGCTGTTTTTT. Residues: CASSSDGFSGELFF.

The gene calls are TRBV21-1 and TRBJ2-3. TRBV21-1 is marked as a pseudogene. The CDR3 sequence is 15 residues long. The CDR3 DNA is TGTGCCAGCAGCAAATCCGTGCTGAGCACAGATACGCAGTATTTT. As protein: CASSKSVLSTDTQYF.

V is TRBV6-5 and J is TRBJ1-6; D is ambiguous. V shed 0 bases and J shed 7 bases, with 10 bases lying between them. Per germline, CDR1 MNHEY and CDR2 SVGAGI. CDR3 size: 15 residues. CDR3 residues: CASSYSATGNSPLHF. CDR3 coding DNA: TGTGCCAGCAGTTACTCGGCGACGGGGAATTCACCCCTCCACTTT.

The rearrangement links TRBV2 to TRBJ2-2, with D perhaps TRBD2 (6 bases). The CDR3 extends over 15 amino acids. V was clipped by 2 bases and J by 3 bases, with 10 bases between them. The germline CDR1 and CDR2 sequences are SNHLY and FYNNEI. The CDR3 loop is CASSEQGLHTGELFF. CDR3 in DNA: TGTGCCAGCAGTGAACAGGGACTCCACACCGGGGAGCTGTTTTTT.

V gene TRBV3-1 (or the pseudogene TRBV3-2) combines with J gene TRBJ1-6, with D possibly being TRBD1 (5 bases). Germline CDR1 is LGHDT and CDR2 is YNNKEL (reference sequence). Trimming shortened V by 1 base and J by 5 bases, and 12 bases separated the two germline ends. The CDR3 spans 16 residues. CDR3 protein: CASSQGGGGDNSPLHF. The DNA of the CDR3 is TGTGCCAGCAGCCAAGGCGGCGGGGGGGATAATTCACCCCTCCACTTT.

The rearrangement joins TRBV15 to TRBJ2-2; D remains ambiguous. The CDR3 contains 14 residues. The germline CDR1 and CDR2 sequences are LNHNV and YYDKDF (reference sequence). Trimming cost V 0 bases and J 7 bases, with 9 bases left between them. The CDR3 protein is CATSRDRKSGELFF. The CDR3 DNA is TGTGCCACCAGCAGAGATCGGAAGAGCGGGGAGCTGTTTTTT.

V and J are TRBV7-2 and TRBJ1-5, with no clear D. V shed 1 base and J shed 7 bases, with 11 bases lying between them. Germline V lookup: CDR1 SGHTA, CDR2 FQGNSA. CDR3 size: 14 residues. CDR3 residues: CASSLGLMGQPQHF. The CDR3, as DNA: TGTGCCAGCAGCTTAGGGCTGATGGGACAGCCCCAGCATTTT.

The CDR3 loop is CASKRGGASDTQYF. The DNA of the CDR3 is TGTGCCAGCAAGCGGGGAGGGGCATCAGATACGCAGTATTTT. The V call is TRBV2, the J call TRBJ2-3; 7 nucleotides match TRBD2. The CDR3 has 14 residues. Germline V gives CDR1 SNHLY, CDR2 FYNNEI. V was clipped by 7 bases and J by 4 bases; unmatched bases: 8.

This sequence joins TRBV3-1 (or the pseudogene TRBV3-2) and TRBJ2-3; 8 nucleotides align to TRBD2. Germline CDR1 and CDR2: LGHDT and YNNKEL (reference sequence). This CDR3 has 16 amino acids. Trimming at V came to 4 bases and at J to 0 bases, leaving 6 bases not matched to a gene. Here the CDR3 DNA reads TGTGCCAGCAGCCGAAGGACTAGCAGGAGCACAGATACGCAGTATTTT. It yields the protein CASSRRTSRSTDTQYF.

The rearrangement links TRBV5-1 to TRBJ2-5; D may be TRBD1 or TRBD2 (6 bases each). The CDR3 is 14 residues long. Germline V gene data show CDR1 as SGHRS and CDR2 as YFSETQ. V was shortened by 4 bases and J by 1 base, with 11 bases between the two germline ends. In DNA, the CDR3 is TGCGCCAGCAGCCCGGGGGCTACCCAAGAGACCCAGTACTTC. It translates to CASSPGATQETQYF.

In its sample, this clone is medium-sized. The V gene is TRBV19, the J gene TRBJ1-5; the D is unclear. Germline V gives CDR1 LNHDA, CDR2 SQIVND (reference sequence). V gave up 3 bases and J gave up 3 bases, with 3 bases separating them. This CDR3 spans 12 amino acids. This CDR3 is CASSILNQPQHF. The CDR3, as DNA: TGTGCCAGTAGTATCCTCAATCAGCCCCAGCATTTT.